This TCR beta chain was identified in a study of cytomegalovirus exposure and HLA in healthy donors. The study, taken as a whole, reports: Subsequent analysis revealed that first-cohort TCR clusters tended to co-occur in the 110 or so validation repertoires.

On this clone: Its target is not known.

The study drew the donors from its approximately 110-subject validation cohort, separate from the approximately 670-subject first cohort. The CDR3 loop spans 15 amino acids. CDR1 and CDR2 (germline): SGHTA, FQGNSA. V dropped 5 bases and J dropped 1; count of bases not matched to a gene: 4. TCRdb's copy holds only in-frame clones and misses some; the assay was immunoSEQ multiplex PCR. This table holds around 130,000 clones, more than 75% found once. The TCR originated in a woman aged 30 to 39 in good health and CMV-seronegative. Source material: PBMCs. This chain joins TRBV7-2 and TRBJ1-2; TRBD1 matches at 10 bases. This CDR3 is CASSPDRGDNYGYTF. The CDR3 DNA is TGTGCCAGCAGCCCGGACAGGGGGGATAACTATGGCTACACCTTC.